These 19 T cell receptor beta chains were all obtained from the same sample, sequenced in a study of identifying expanded T cells in peripheral blood. Repertoires were generated with immunoSEQ multiplex PCR, while TCRdb's copy carries only in-frame clones and drops some. In the table there are 95,000 to 150,000 clones, approximately 88% of which are singletons. The sequenced material came from blood. All receptors come from a person aged 18 to 75 in good health.

CDR3 nucleotides: TGTGCCAGCAGTTCCTCCGGGACTTGGAACACCGGGGAGCTGTTTTTT. Amino acids: CASSSSGTWNTGELFF. V gene TRBV6-5 combines with J gene TRBJ2-2; D is possibly TRBD2 (6 bases). The CDR3 covers 16 residues. The V end lost 4 bases, the J end lost 1 base, and 13 bases lay between the germline ends. Germline-derived CDR1 and CDR2 are MNHEY and SVGAGI.

The V call is TRBV7-2, the J call TRBJ2-7; tentatively, D is TRBD1 (6 bases). This CDR3 comprises 15 residues. The V end lost 1 base, the J end lost 5 bases, and 15 bases lay between the germline ends. Germline V gene lookup returns CDR1 SGHTA and CDR2 FQGNSA. CDR3 loop: CASSLVETGANEQYF. The DNA for the CDR3 is TGTGCCAGCAGCTTAGTCGAGACAGGCGCCAACGAGCAGTACTTC.

The rearrangement joins TRBV13 to TRBJ2-7, with D possibly TRBD2 on 6 matching bases. Germline CDR1 and CDR2: PRHDT and FYEKMQ (reference sequence). The CDR3 length is 12 residues. Trimming took off 8 bases at V and 3 bases at J, with 11 bases between the two ends. As DNA, the CDR3 is TGTGCCAGCTGGCGGGGCCGCTACGAGCAGTACTTC. Translated: CASWRGRYEQYF. Filled out from reference TRBV13 and TRBJ2-7, the complete variable domain reads AAGVIQSPRHLIKEKRETATLKCYPIPRHDTVYWYQQGPGQDPQFLISFYEKMQSDKGSIPDRFSAQQFSDYHSELNMSSLELGDSALYFCASWRGRYEQYFGPGTRLTVT.

The J gene is TRBJ1-1, the V gene TRBV7-2; D unresolved. Germline loops: CDR1 SGHTA, CDR2 FQGNSA. The length of the CDR3 is 13 residues. The V end lost 4 bases, the J end lost 0 bases, and 6 bases lay between the germline ends. This CDR3 is CASSSPVNTEAFF. In DNA, the CDR3 is TGTGCCAGCAGCTCCCCGGTGAACACTGAAGCTTTCTTT.

The chain couples TRBV9 to TRBJ1-2; D is perhaps TRBD1 (5 bases). From germline, CDR1 is SGDLS and CDR2 YYNGEE. This CDR3 has 11 amino acids. V lost 3 bases and J lost 5, with 5 bases in between. This chain's CDR3 is CASSEGYGYTF. CDR3 nucleotide sequence: TGTGCCAGCAGCGAGGGGTATGGCTACACCTTC.

The V call is TRBV11-2, the J call TRBJ2-1; TRBD2 agrees at 11 bases. Germline V lookup: CDR1 SGHAT, CDR2 FQNNGV. The V segment lost 5 bases and the J segment 3 bases; nucleotides outside the gene matches: 6. The CDR3 is 16 amino acids. The CDR3 coding sequence is TGTGCCAGCAGCCCCGGAGGACTAGCGGGCTACAATGAGCAGTTCTTC. Its protein product is CASSPGGLAGYNEQFF.

The chain carries TRBV7-3 and TRBJ2-3, with a possible D match to TRBD1 (5 bases). Germline CDR1 SGHTA, CDR2 FQGTGA. Trimming took 0 bases from V and 1 from J, leaving 5 bases between them. The CDR3 extends over 14 amino acids. For the CDR3, the DNA is TGTGCCAGCAGCTTAACAGGGGGCACAGATACGCAGTATTTT. It yields the protein CASSLTGGTDTQYF.

V and J are TRBV19 and TRBJ1-1, with D tentatively TRBD1 (6 bases). Germline V lookup: CDR1 LNHDA, CDR2 SQIVND (reference sequence). The CDR3 runs 13 residues. V lost 6 bases to trimming and J lost 1 base, with 9 bases between them. The CDR3 here is CASRGAGNTEAFF. CDR3 bases: TGTGCCAGTAGGGGGGCTGGGAACACTGAAGCTTTCTTT. Based on the CDR3 plus reference TRBV19 and TRBJ1-1, the full variable domain is DGGITQSPKYLFRKEGQNVTLSCEQNLNHDAMYWYRQDPGQGLRLIYYSQIVNDFQKGDIAEGYSVSREKKESFPLTVTSAQKNPTAFYLCASRGAGNTEAFFGQGTRLTVV.

CDR3 DNA sequence: TGTGCCAGCAGCTTGCTTCTGGACAGTGAGAACACCGGGGAGCTGTTTTTT. Amino acid sequence: CASSLLLDSENTGELFF. The chain carries TRBV5-6 and TRBJ2-2; a possible D gene is TRBD1 (6 bases). The CDR3 is made up of 17 amino acids. V gave up 1 base and J gave up 1 base, with 14 bases separating them. Germline-derived CDR1 and CDR2 are SGHDT and YYEEEE.

CDR3 DNA: TGTGCCAGCAGCTCGTGGGACAGGGGAGAGACCCAGTACTTC. As protein: CASSSWDRGETQYF. The chain is built from TRBV5-4 and TRBJ2-5, with 10 bases matching TRBD1. CDR1 is SGHNT, CDR2 YYREEE, per germline (reference sequence). V shed 3 bases and J 4 bases; nucleotides not matched to a gene: 3. The length of the CDR3 is 14 residues. The full variable domain, completed using reference TRBV5-4 and TRBJ2-5, is ETGVTQSPTHLIKTRGQQVTLRCSSQSGHNTVSWYQQALGQGPQFIFQYYREEENGRGNFPPRFSGLQFPNYSSELNVNALELDDSALYLCASSSWDRGETQYFGPGTRLLVL.

The CDR3 region is CASSPRLGDSTYEKLFF. The CDR3 DNA follows: TGCGCCAGCAGCCCCCGCTTGGGGGACAGTACTTACGAAAAACTGTTTTTT. The chain links TRBV5-1 to TRBJ1-4; 7 positions agree with TRBD1. The germline V gene encodes CDR1 SGHRS and CDR2 YFSETQ. CDR3 length equals 17 residues. V shed 4 bases and J 8 bases; nucleotides not matched to a gene: 17.

The J gene is TRBJ1-4, the V gene TRBV5-6, with D perhaps matching TRBD1 (5 bases). CDR1 and CDR2 from the germline V gene are SGHDT and YYEEEE. This CDR3 comprises 15 residues. V was shortened by 4 bases and J by 4 bases, with 14 bases between the two germline ends. The CDR3: CASSGVGGINEKLFF. CDR3 coding DNA: TGTGCCAGCAGCGGGGTTGGGGGAATTAATGAAAAACTGTTTTTT.

The gene calls are TRBV7-2 and TRBJ2-2; D gene ambiguous. The CDR3 extends over 12 amino acids. In germline, CDR1 is SGHTA, CDR2 FQGNSA. V lost 7 bases and J 7 bases, leaving 10 bases between the germline ends. The CDR3 is CASTLTVGELFF. DNA of the CDR3: TGTGCCAGCACTCTAACGGTCGGGGAGCTGTTTTTT.

V usage is TRBV7-2 and J usage is TRBJ1-1; D is perhaps TRBD1 (5 bases). The CDR3 loop spans 14 amino acids. The germline V gene encodes CDR1 SGHTA and CDR2 FQGNSA. V was trimmed by 5 bases and J by 1 base, leaving 11 bases between them. The CDR3 nucleotides read TGTGCCAGCAGCATGACAGCACCGAACACTGAAGCTTTCTTT. Its protein product is CASSMTAPNTEAFF.

The chain combines TRBV7-9 with TRBJ2-7; D remains ambiguous. V was clipped by 7 bases and J by 5 bases, with 9 bases between them. The CDR3 is 11 amino acids. Germline values: CDR1 SEHNR, CDR2 FQNEAQ (reference sequence). As DNA, the CDR3 is TGTGCCAGCACCCTAGGCCACGAGCAGTACTTC. Translated: CASTLGHEQYF.

The chain joins TRBV6-5 to TRBJ1-2, with D unresolved. The CDR3 contains 13 residues. V lost 6 bases and J 1 base, leaving 9 bases between the germline ends. Germline CDR1 and CDR2: MNHEY and SVGAGI. CDR3 amino acids: CASSITRNYGYTF. As DNA, the CDR3 is TGTGCCAGCAGCATAACACGTAACTATGGCTACACCTTC.

The CDR3 DNA reads TGTGCCAGCAGTGTGCTTCGGCCGGACGGTCGGACCTCTGGAAACACCATATATTTT. It is translated as CASSVLRPDGRTSGNTIYF. The V and J genes are TRBV6-1 and TRBJ1-3; D not resolved. V was trimmed by 4 bases and J by 0 bases, leaving 22 bases between them. The V gene's germline CDR1 is MNHNS and CDR2 SASEGT. The CDR3 has 19 residues.

The chain employs TRBV12-5 and TRBJ1-2; D remains ambiguous. This CDR3 comprises 12 residues. Germline loops: CDR1 LGHNT, CDR2 FRNRAP. Trimming cost V 3 bases and J 7 bases, with 9 bases left between them. This CDR3 is CASGFRPGGYTF. The CDR3 nucleotides read TGTGCTAGTGGTTTCCGACCGGGTGGCTACACCTTC.

The gene calls are TRBV7-9 and TRBJ2-1, with TRBD1 matching over 8 bases. V trimming: 5 bases; J trimming: 7 bases; junction bases outside the gene matches: 10. This CDR3 region has 15 residues. The germline V gene encodes CDR1 SEHNR and CDR2 FQNEAQ (reference sequence). CDR3 coding DNA: TGTGCCAGCAGCACCTGGACAGGGACGGGGAATGAGCAGTTCTTC. It yields the protein CASSTWTGTGNEQFF.